Presented here are 4 T cell receptor beta chains from one specimen sequenced in a study of blood T cell repertoires in COVID-19. Sequenced by immunoSEQ multiplex PCR; TCRdb stores in-frame clones only, minus some. The table lists around 220,000 clones, around 85% of them singletons. The material sequenced was peripheral blood. The receptors stem from a human donor in a cohort sampled during active COVID-19.

V and J are TRBV4-1 and TRBJ1-5, with D perhaps matching TRBD1 (5 bases). CDR3 length equals 14 residues. Germline CDR1 is MGHRA and CDR2 is YSYEKL. Between the trimmed V and J ends, which lost 1 base and 9 bases, there was a span of 13 bases. This CDR3 reads CASSQGAPGGPQHF. CDR3 coding DNA: TGCGCCAGCAGCCAAGGGGCCCCGGGGGGGCCCCAGCATTTT.

Many counts were recorded for this clone. This sequence joins TRBV11-1 and TRBJ2-1; the match to TRBD2 covers 7 bases. Trimming at V came to 3 bases and at J to 5 bases, leaving 4 bases not matched to a gene. The germline V gene has CDR1 SGHAT and CDR2 FQDESV (reference sequence). The CDR3 loop spans 14 amino acids. CDR3 protein: CASSLGGTHNEQFF. The CDR3 bases are TGTGCCAGCAGCTTGGGGGGGACCCACAATGAGCAGTTCTTC.

In DNA, the CDR3 is TGTGCCAGCAGCATAGCAGGGGCCCCGGGGGAAAAACTGTTTTTT. Its protein product is CASSIAGAPGEKLFF. The gene calls are TRBV3-1 (or the pseudogene TRBV3-2) and TRBJ1-4; maybe TRBD1 (6 bases). The CDR3 spans 15 residues. V was clipped by 5 bases and J by 8 bases, with 18 bases between them. The V gene's germline CDR1 is LGHDT and CDR2 YNNKEL (reference sequence).

V is TRBV29-1 and J is TRBJ2-4; 8 bases match TRBD2. CDR1 is SQVTM and CDR2 is ANQGSEA in the germline V gene. The CDR3 has 13 amino acids. The V and J ends lost 7 bases and 6 bases, in that order; junction bases with no gene match: 8. The CDR3 nucleotides are TGCAGCGCTTCTAGCGGGTCCTTAAACATTCAGTACTTC. The encoded protein is CSASSGSLNIQYF. The complete variable domain, with remaining parts taken from reference TRBV29-1 and TRBJ2-4, reads SAVISQKPSRDICQRGTSLTIQCQVDSQVTMMFWYRQQPGQSLTLIATANQGSEATYESGFVIDKFPISRPNLTFSTLTVSNMSPEDSSIYLCSASSGSLNIQYFGAGTRLSVL.